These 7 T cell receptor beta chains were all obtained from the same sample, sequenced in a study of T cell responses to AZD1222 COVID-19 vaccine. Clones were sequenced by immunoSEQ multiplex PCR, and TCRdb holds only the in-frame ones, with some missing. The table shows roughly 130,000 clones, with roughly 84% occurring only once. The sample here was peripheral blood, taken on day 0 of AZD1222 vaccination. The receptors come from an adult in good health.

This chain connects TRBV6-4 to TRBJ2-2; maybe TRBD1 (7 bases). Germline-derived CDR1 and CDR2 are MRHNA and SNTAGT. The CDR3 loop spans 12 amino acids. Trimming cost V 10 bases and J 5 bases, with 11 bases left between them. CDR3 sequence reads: CATRGDTGELFF. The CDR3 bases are TGTGCCACCAGGGGGGATACCGGGGAGCTGTTTTTT.

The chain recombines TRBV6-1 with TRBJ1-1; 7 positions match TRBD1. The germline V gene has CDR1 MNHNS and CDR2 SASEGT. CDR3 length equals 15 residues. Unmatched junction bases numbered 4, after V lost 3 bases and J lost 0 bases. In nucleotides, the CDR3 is TGTGCCAGCAGTGAGGCGGGACAGATGAACACTGAAGCTTTCTTT. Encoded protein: CASSEAGQMNTEAFF.

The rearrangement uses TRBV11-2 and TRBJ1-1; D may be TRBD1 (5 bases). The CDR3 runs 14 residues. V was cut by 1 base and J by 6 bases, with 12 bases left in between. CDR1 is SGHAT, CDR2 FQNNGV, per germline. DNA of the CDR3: TGTGCCAGCAGCTTAGCTGGGTGGGGCCCTGAAGCTTTCTTT. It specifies CASSLAGWGPEAFF.

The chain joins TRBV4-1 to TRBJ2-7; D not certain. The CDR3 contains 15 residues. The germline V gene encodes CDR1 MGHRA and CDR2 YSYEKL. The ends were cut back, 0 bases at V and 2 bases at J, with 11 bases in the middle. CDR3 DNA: TGCGCCAGCAGCCAAGAACGAGGTCGAACCTACGAGCAGTACTTC. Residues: CASSQERGRTYEQYF.

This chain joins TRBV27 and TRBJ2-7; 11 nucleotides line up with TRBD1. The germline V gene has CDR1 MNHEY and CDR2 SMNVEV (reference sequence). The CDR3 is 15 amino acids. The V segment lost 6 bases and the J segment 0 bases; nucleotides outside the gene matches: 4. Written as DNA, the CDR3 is TGTGCCAGCAGCATAGGGACAGGGGGCTCCTACGAGCAGTACTTC. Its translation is CASSIGTGGSYEQYF.

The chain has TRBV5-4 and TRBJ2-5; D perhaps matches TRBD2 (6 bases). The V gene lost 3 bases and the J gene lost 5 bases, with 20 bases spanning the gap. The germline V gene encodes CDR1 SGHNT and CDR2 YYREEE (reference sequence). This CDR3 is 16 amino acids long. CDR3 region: CASSWGGTAGRETQYF. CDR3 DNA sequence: TGTGCCAGCAGCTGGGGCGGGACTGCCGGCAGGGAGACCCAGTACTTC.

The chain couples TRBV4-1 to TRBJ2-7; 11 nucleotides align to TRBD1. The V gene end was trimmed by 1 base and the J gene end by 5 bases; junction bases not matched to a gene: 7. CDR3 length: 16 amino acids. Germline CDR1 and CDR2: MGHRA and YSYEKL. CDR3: CASSQVLRTGGNEQYF. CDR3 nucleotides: TGCGCCAGCAGCCAAGTCCTTCGGACAGGGGGCAACGAGCAGTACTTC.